This TCR beta chain originates from a study of blood T cell repertoires in COVID-19. Germline CDR1 reads LNHDA; CDR2 reads SQIVND (reference sequence). The V and J ends lost 7 bases and 8 bases, in that order; junction bases with no gene match: 12. The CDR3 loop spans 15 amino acids. In the original processing: The authors estimated nucleated cell counts from reference gene primer amplification. The method was immunoSEQ multiplex PCR; TCRdb's version includes in-frame clones alone and lacks a portion of them. That table supplies the V and J calls and clone size; D and trimming were determined from the DNA. The repertoire holds 250,000 to 300,000 clones, with approximately 87% as singletons.

The receptor's source is a man aged 55 to 70 who had recovered from COVID-19. The specimen sequenced was peripheral blood. V is TRBV19 and J is TRBJ1-4; the match to TRBD1 covers 8 bases. DNA of the CDR3: TGTGCCAGTACCCCCGCGACAGGGGTGCGCGAAAAACTGTTTTTT. As protein: CASTPATGVREKLFF.